A selection of T cell receptor beta chains follows, all from one sample in a study of T-cell reconstitution after alpha-beta-depleted transplantation in children. MiXCR, applied by TCRdb to the PCR reads, yields one record per CDR3 protein. Of roughly 300,000 distinct CDR3 sequences in the sample, approximately 10% were seen once. Sequenced material: peripheral blood, taken 180 days after TCRalphabeta/CD19-depleted stem cell transplant. These receptor sequences come from a male patient aged 2 to 10 who had a stem cell transplant for chronic granulomatous disease, so the T cells may come from the graft donor. CDR3s include the opening cysteine and the closing phenylalanine or tryptophan. A D gene is named only where the DNA matches it firmly. Clone size is stated in some rows and not others, as once, few, many or a class when expanded.

clone_size	j_call	v_call	d_call	cdr3_nt	cdr3_aa
many	TRBJ2-3	TRBV7-6	TRBD2	TGTGCCAGCAGCTCGCTAGCGGAGTTCACAGATACGCAGTATTTT	CASSSLAEFTDTQYF
few	TRBJ1-5	TRBV28	NA	TGTGCCAGCAGTTCCGGACCCGGCAGGGGCAATCAGCCCCAGCATTTT	CASSSGPGRGNQPQHF
many	TRBJ2-5	TRBV4-3	NA	TGCGCCAGCAGCCAAGATCTAGACCCGGGCGAGACCCAGTACTTC	CASSQDLDPGETQYF
many	TRBJ1-1	TRBV9	TRBD1	TGTGCCAGCAGCCCGCCAGACAGGGAATTGAACACTGAAGCTTTCTTT	CASSPPDRELNTEAFF
many	TRBJ2-1	TRBV6-1	NA	TGTGCCAGCAGTGTCCCCAATGGGCTGGGCTACAATGAGCAGTTCTTC	CASSVPNGLGYNEQFF
many	TRBJ2-5	TRBV20-1	NA	TGCAGTGCTAGAGTAGGGGGAACCCAAGAGACCCAGTACTTC	CSARVGGTQETQYF
many	TRBJ2-7	TRBV28	NA	TGTGCCAGCAGTTTGATATCCTACGAGCAGTACTTC	CASSLISYEQYF
many	TRBJ2-2	TRBV7-8	NA	TGTGCCAGCAGCTTCTTTAATCCATACGCTAACACCGGGGAGCTGTTTTTT	CASSFFNPYANTGELFF
many	TRBJ1-1	TRBV5-1	TRBD1	TGCGCCAGCAGCTTGGCGGCAGGGGGATGGTACACTGAAGCTTTCTTT	CASSLAAGGWYTEAFF
many	TRBJ1-1	TRBV7-2	NA	TGTGCCAGCAGCTTAGACGGGGGCGGCACTGAAGCTTTCTTT	CASSLDGGGTEAFF
many	TRBJ2-7	TRBV7-3	TRBD1	TGTGCCAGCAGCTGCCTGACCGGGGGACAGGGATATTGGGAGCAGTACTTC	CASSCLTGGQGYWEQYF
many	TRBJ2-3	TRBV7-6	NA	TGTGCCAGCAGCCCGCGGGACCTTTGGGGCACAGATACGCAGTATTTT	CASSPRDLWGTDTQYF
NA	TRBJ2-1	TRBV12-3/TRBV12-4	TRBD1	TGTACCAGCAGGTCCTCCCCTGGGGGTGGGACAGGGGGCGCCTACAATGAGCAGTTCTTC	CTSRSSPGGGTGGAYNEQFF
many	TRBJ2-5	TRBV28	NA	TGTGCCAGCAGACACCGCCGGGGGTACCAAGAGACCCAGTACTTC	CASRHRRGYQETQYF
many	TRBJ1-2	TRBV7-2	TRBD1	TGTGCCAGCAGCGAACAGGACAGGGAAGACTATGGCTACACCTTC	CASSEQDREDYGYTF
many	TRBJ2-7	TRBV14	TRBD1	TGTGCCAGCAGCCAAGAGTTAGGACAGGGCTACGAGCAGTACTTC	CASSQELGQGYEQYF
many	TRBJ2-5	TRBV7-8	NA	TGTGCCAGCAGCTTAGGGGTGGCTAACCCAACCCAGTACTTC	CASSLGVANPTQYF
many	TRBJ2-7	TRBV20-1	NA	TGCAGTGCTAGAGATACGGGGTCCACGTACGAGCAGTACTTC	CSARDTGSTYEQYF
NA	TRBJ2-7	TRBV5-1	NA	TGCGCCAGCAGCAACTTGGACGGAGAAGTTGAGTACTTC	CASSNLDGEVEYF
many	TRBJ1-3	TRBV4-1	TRBD1	TGCGCCAGCGGACAGGGGGCAACTTACGGAAACACCATATATTTT	CASGQGATYGNTIYF
many	TRBJ2-5	TRBV15	TRBD1	TGTGCCACCGGAAGGAACAGGGGTGGATCAGAGACCCAGTACTTC	CATGRNRGGSETQYF
few	TRBJ2-1	TRBV29-1	NA	TGCAGCGTTGAAGTCGACGGGGTCAATGAGCAGTTCTTC	CSVEVDGVNEQFF
few	TRBJ2-1	TRBV7-9	NA	TGTGCCAGCAGCTTAGCAAGGACTGTCTCCTACAATGAGCAGTTCTTC	CASSLARTVSYNEQFF
few	TRBJ2-4	TRBV7-2	TRBD1	TGTGCCAGCAGCTTAGCGTTATTCGGGGACAGCCGGGAAAACATTCAGTACTTC	CASSLALFGDSRENIQYF
NA	TRBJ2-5	TRBV6-4	TRBD2	TGTGCCAGCAGTGACCCTCTAGGTGGTCTAGCGGGAGCTAGTCATGGAGAGACCCAGTACTTC	CASSDPLGGLAGASHGETQYF
many	TRBJ1-1	TRBV20-1	NA	TGCAGTGCTAGGATTACAGCAACTGAAGCTTTCTTT	CSARITATEAFF
many	TRBJ2-1	TRBV5-1	TRBD2	TGCGCCAGCAGCACTCCGACTAGCGGAAGACCGGGGCAGTTCTTC	CASSTPTSGRPGQFF
many	TRBJ2-1	TRBV5-1	NA	TGCGCCAGCAGCTCCCGGGGCTTGGGCTACAATGAGCAGTTCTTC	CASSSRGLGYNEQFF
many	TRBJ2-7	TRBV12-3/TRBV12-4	NA	TGTGCCAGCAGTTTGGGAAGTAACTCCTACGAGCAGTACTTC	CASSLGSNSYEQYF
once	TRBJ1-1	TRBV6-5	NA	TGTGCCAGCAGTTACTCTCCCCAGGGACCGGCTCCCGCGGAAGCTTTCTTT	CASSYSPQGPAPAEAFF
many	TRBJ1-1	TRBV18	NA	TGTGCCAGCTCACCGAGAATGGGGACTGAAGCTTTCTTT	CASSPRMGTEAFF
many	TRBJ2-3	TRBV9	NA	TGTGCCAGCAGCGTAGTAGCTTCTACAGATACGCAGTATTTT	CASSVVASTDTQYF
many	TRBJ2-7	TRBV28	TRBD2	TGTGCCAGCAGTCCCCTCGGCGGGAGGAACTACGAGCAGTACTTC	CASSPLGGRNYEQYF
few	TRBJ2-1	TRBV24-1	NA	TGTGCCACCAGTGACACAGGACCGGGTGAGCAGTTCTTC	CATSDTGPGEQFF
many	TRBJ2-2	TRBV20-1	TRBD2	TGCAGTGCGGCGGGGACTACGAACACCGGGGAGCTGTTTTTT	CSAAGTTNTGELFF
many	TRBJ2-1	TRBV24-1	TRBD2	TGTGCCACCAGTGATGCTGGACTAGCGGGAGACAATGAGCAGTTCTTC	CATSDAGLAGDNEQFF
few	TRBJ2-1	TRBV21-1	NA	TGTGCCAGCAGCAAGCATAGCGGGGGCCCCTTCTACAATGAGCAGTTCTTC	CASSKHSGGPFYNEQFF
many	TRBJ2-3	TRBV20-1	TRBD2	TGCAGTGCTAGGTCTGCTGGACTAGCGGAGTGGAGCACAGATACGCAGTATTTT	CSARSAGLAEWSTDTQYF
many	TRBJ1-1	TRBV5-1	TRBD1	TGCGCCAGCAGCTCGACGGGACAGATTGAAGCTTTCTTT	CASSSTGQIEAFF
many	TRBJ1-2	TRBV11-2	TRBD1	TGTGCCAGCAGCCGACGTTCTAAGGACAGGAGCCGGCTACTCTATGGCTACACCTTC	CASSRRSKDRSRLLYGYTF